Below, 15 T cell receptor beta chains from the same sample are listed, as sequenced in a study of T cell responses to AZD1222 COVID-19 vaccine. Repertoires were generated with immunoSEQ multiplex PCR, while TCRdb's copy carries only in-frame clones and drops some. The sample includes some 190,000 clones, 80% to 90% of them seen just once. The sample consisted of peripheral blood, taken on day 0 of AZD1222 vaccination. These receptors were collected from an adult in good health.

V and J are TRBV19 and TRBJ1-4; 12 nucleotides align to TRBD1. The CDR3 is 17 residues long. V gave up 9 bases and J gave up 8 bases; unmatched junction bases: 16. CDR1 is LNHDA and CDR2 is SQIVND in the germline V gene (reference sequence). CDR3 DNA: TGTGCCAGCTCTCCGACCGGGACAGGGGGCGCTTGGGAAAAACTGTTTTTT. Amino acids: CASSPTGTGGAWEKLFF.

The chain has TRBV10-3 and TRBJ2-3, with D maybe TRBD2 (6 bases). In germline, CDR1 is ENHRY, CDR2 SYGVKD. CDR3 length equals 13 residues. Trimming pared 10 bases from V and 2 bases from J, leaving 13 bases between. CDR3 residues: CASLAVFTDTQYF. The CDR3 DNA reads as TGTGCCAGCTTAGCGGTGTTCACAGATACGCAGTATTTT.

This clone was detected a few times. The chain joins TRBV4-3 to TRBJ1-2; unclear D gene. Trimming took off 3 bases at V and 5 bases at J, with 7 bases between the two ends. Germline V gives CDR1 LGHNA, CDR2 YSLEER. The CDR3 covers 12 residues. The CDR3 sequence: CASSHMGYGYTF. The CDR3 DNA reads as TGCGCCAGCAGCCATATGGGTTATGGCTACACCTTC.

This rearrangement joins TRBV29-1 to TRBJ2-5; D is ambiguous. The V and J ends lost 6 bases and 2 bases respectively, with 7 bases between them. The germline V gene has CDR1 SQVTM and CDR2 ANQGSEA. This CDR3 has 11 residues. The CDR3 sequence is CSVGKQETQYF. CDR3 nucleotides: TGCAGCGTAGGCAAACAAGAGACCCAGTACTTC.

The J gene is TRBJ1-4, the V gene TRBV11-2; D gene uncertain. This CDR3 is 13 amino acids long. Germline CDR1 is SGHAT and CDR2 is FQNNGV. The V gene lost 3 bases and the J gene lost 7 bases, with 9 bases spanning the gap. CDR3 nucleotides: TGTGCCAGCAGCTTTGGGGAGGGTGAAAAACTGTTTTTT. It yields the protein CASSFGEGEKLFF.

This clone has more than one count but fewer than ten. Other DNA sequences in the sample encode the same CDR3. V and J are TRBV6-2 or TRBV6-3 and TRBJ1-1, with no clear D. The ends were cut back, 6 bases at V and 2 bases at J, with 10 bases in the middle. Germline V gene data show CDR1 as MNHEY and CDR2 as SVGEGT. There are 13 residues in the CDR3. CDR3 protein: CASSRPPNTEAFF. Here the CDR3 DNA reads TGTGCCAGCAGCCGCCCCCCCAACACTGAAGCTTTCTTT.

J is TRBJ2-7 and V is TRBV6-5, with unresolved D. Per the germline V gene, CDR1 is MNHEY and CDR2 is SVGAGI. Trimming removed 6 bases at V and 0 bases at J, with 9 bases between. The CDR3 sequence is 13 residues long. CDR3 loop: CASRPGSSYEQYV. The DNA for the CDR3 is TGTGCCAGCAGGCCAGGAAGCTCCTACGAGCAGTACGTC.

The genes are TRBV27 and TRBJ1-1, with 7 bases fitting TRBD1. This CDR3 region has 22 residues. V trimming: 4 bases; J trimming: 0 bases; junction bases outside the gene matches: 26. The germline V gene encodes CDR1 MNHEY and CDR2 SMNVEV (reference sequence). CDR3 in amino acids: CASSSGRYRGKGPPAMNTEAFF. In DNA, the CDR3 is TGTGCCAGCAGTTCAGGCCGTTACAGGGGAAAGGGTCCGCCCGCGATGAACACTGAAGCTTTCTTT.

V usage is TRBV6-5 and J usage is TRBJ1-6, with a tentative D call TRBD1 (6 bases). V was cut by 6 bases and J by 1 base, with 10 bases left in between. The CDR3 loop spans 15 amino acids. Germline CDR1 MNHEY, CDR2 SVGAGI. The CDR3 is CASRKGGSYNSPLHF. CDR3 sequence (DNA): TGTGCCAGCAGAAAAGGGGGATCCTATAATTCACCCCTCCACTTT.

This chain links TRBV6-5 with TRBJ2-1, with D unresolved. Germline assignment: CDR1 MNHEY and CDR2 SVGAGI. The CDR3 length is 13 residues. The V end was cut by 6 bases, the J end by 5 bases, with 11 bases between. The CDR3 coding sequence is TGTGCCAGCAGATATGTCCGCAACAATGAGCAGTTCTTC. This translates into CASRYVRNNEQFF.

The J gene is TRBJ1-2, the V gene TRBV6-5, with 7 bases matching TRBD1. The germline V gene has CDR1 MNHEY and CDR2 SVGAGI. The CDR3 covers 15 residues. Trimming cost V 4 bases and J 3 bases; bases outside gene matches: 8. The CDR3 coding sequence is TGTGCCAGCAGTTCCCGGACAGGTTCTGACTATGGCTACACCTTC. Residues: CASSSRTGSDYGYTF.

This clone came up once. The chain joins TRBV7-9 to TRBJ1-3; 9 positions match TRBD1. V gave up 6 bases and J gave up 4 bases; unmatched junction bases: 4. CDR1 is SEHNR and CDR2 is FQNEAQ in the germline V gene (reference sequence). CDR3 length: 14 amino acids. The CDR3 bases are TGTGCCAGCAGTGGACAGGGGAAGGGAAACACCATATATTTT. Translation: CASSGQGKGNTIYF.

The V gene is TRBV12-3 or TRBV12-4, the J gene TRBJ1-5, with D hard to call. This CDR3 spans 12 amino acids. The germline V and J ends were trimmed by 4 bases and 6 bases, with 7 bases remaining between them. CDR3 loop: CASSYLGQPQHF. CDR3 in DNA: TGTGCCAGCAGTTATTTAGGTCAGCCCCAGCATTTT.

V gene TRBV3-1 (or the pseudogene TRBV3-2) combines with J gene TRBJ1-6; no clear D. The V and J ends lost 0 bases and 7 bases respectively, with 10 bases between them. Germline loops: CDR1 LGHDT, CDR2 YNNKEL (reference sequence). The CDR3 is 15 amino acids. This chain's CDR3 is CASSQDSSPNSPLHF. The CDR3 DNA reads TGTGCCAGCAGCCAAGACTCTTCCCCGAATTCACCCCTCCACTTT.

The sample holds one count of this clone. This CDR3 is CASSPPGQDTQYF. The CDR3 bases are TGTGCCAGCAGTCCACCGGGCCAGGATACGCAGTATTTT. V is TRBV6-6 and J is TRBJ2-3; the D is unclear. This CDR3 is built from 13 residues. Per the germline V gene, CDR1 is MNHNY and CDR2 is SVGAGI (reference sequence). The V end lost 5 bases, the J end lost 6 bases, and 12 bases lay between the germline ends.